A selection of T cell receptor beta chains follows, all from one sample in a study of T cells in Graves' hyperthyroidism and ophthalmopathy. One entry per CDR3 protein results from TCRdb running MiXCR on the multiplex PCR reads. In the table there are under 400,000 distinct CDR3 sequences, roughly 13% of which are singletons. The specimen sequenced was blood. These receptors originate from a woman younger than 30 with Graves' hyperthyroidism. CDR3s include the opening cysteine and the closing phenylalanine or tryptophan. The D gene is left open where the match is weak. Expanded clones are given a class, and other clones once, few, many or no size at all.

TRBJ2-3	NA	many	TRBV2	TGTGCCAGCACTCCCAGGGCAGGGCCCACAGATACGCAGTATTTT	CASTPRAGPTDTQYF
TRBJ1-1	NA	NA	TRBV19	TGTGCCAGTAGTACCCTAAGGCGGCTACCGGGATTCTCGAGCTCTGAAGCTTTCTTT	CASSTLRRLPGFSSSEAFF
TRBJ1-1	NA	many	TRBV20-1	TGCAGTGCTAATACAGAGAACACTGAAGCTTTCTTT	CSANTENTEAFF
TRBJ2-7	TRBD2	many	TRBV6-1	TGTGCCAGCTCCCTGACTAGCGGGGGGGCTTACGAGCAGTACTTC	CASSLTSGGAYEQYF
TRBJ2-7	TRBD1	many	TRBV28	TGTGCCAGCAGTTCAGAGCCGGGGACAGGGGGACACTCCTACGAGCAGTACTTC	CASSSEPGTGGHSYEQYF
TRBJ1-2	TRBD1	NA	TRBV20-1	TGCAGTGCTAGAGACCGGGACAGGGGAATTTATGGCTACACCTTC	CSARDRDRGIYGYTF
TRBJ2-2	NA	many	TRBV27	TGTGCCAGCAGTTTTCGCCTCCAGAGTTTGGGGGAGCTGTTTTTT	CASSFRLQSLGELFF
TRBJ1-1	NA	many	TRBV10-3	TGTGCCATCAGTCGGTCGGACGGCTTATACGCTGAAGCTTTCTTT	CAISRSDGLYAEAFF
TRBJ1-5	NA	few	TRBV19	TGTGCCAGTAGTATAACCCCCCGGGCAAATCAGCCCCAGCATTTT	CASSITPRANQPQHF
TRBJ2-1	NA	many	TRBV11-3	TGTGCCAGCAGCCCCGGGACTGGTAATGAGCAGTTCTTC	CASSPGTGNEQFF
TRBJ2-7	NA	many	TRBV6-2/TRBV6-3	TGTGCCAGCAGTTATAGGTACGAGCAGTACTTC	CASSYRYEQYF
TRBJ1-3	NA	many	TRBV20-1	TGCAGTGCTAGGGTCCTAAGGAGCTCTGGAAACACCATATATTTT	CSARVLRSSGNTIYF
TRBJ2-7	NA	NA	TRBV27	TGTGCCAGCAGTTTTTCTCCAGGGGCCTACGAGCAGTACTTC	CASSFSPGAYEQYF
TRBJ1-4	NA	NA	TRBV24-1	TGTGCCACCAGTGAGTCATCAGGGGCTGCGAGCGAAAAACTGTTTTTT	CATSESSGAASEKLFF
TRBJ1-2	NA	few	TRBV24-1	TGTGCCACCAGTTTGATCAGGGAGGGGGACTATGGCTACACCTTC	CATSLIREGDYGYTF
TRBJ2-1	TRBD2	many	TRBV20-1	TGCAGTGCAACCAGGACTAGCGTCTCGGATGAGCAGTTCTTC	CSATRTSVSDEQFF